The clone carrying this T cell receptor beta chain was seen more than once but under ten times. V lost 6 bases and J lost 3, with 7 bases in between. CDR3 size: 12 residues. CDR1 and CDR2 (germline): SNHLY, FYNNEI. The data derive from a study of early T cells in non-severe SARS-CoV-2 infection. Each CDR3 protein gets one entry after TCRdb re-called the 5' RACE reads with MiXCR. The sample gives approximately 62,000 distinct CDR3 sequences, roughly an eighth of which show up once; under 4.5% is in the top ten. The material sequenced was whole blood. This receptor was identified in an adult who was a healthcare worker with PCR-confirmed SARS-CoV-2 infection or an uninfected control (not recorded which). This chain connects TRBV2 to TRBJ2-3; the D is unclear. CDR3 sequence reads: CASRTNTDTQYF. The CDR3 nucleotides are TGTGCCAGCAGAACAAATACAGATACGCAGTATTTT.